The 21 T cell receptor beta chains in this list originate from one sample, sequenced in a study of identical twins. From the 5' RACE reads, TCRdb called clonotypes with MiXCR, one entry per CDR3 protein. The sample includes some 100,000 distinct CDR3 sequences, 4.5% to 6.5% of them seen just once. The sequenced sample was memory T cells sorted from blood. The receptors here all came from a woman between 45 and 65 years old in good health.

The CDR3 spells CASTKDGTGGDEQFF. The DNA for the CDR3 is TGTGCCAGCACCAAAGACGGGACAGGGGGCGATGAGCAGTTCTTC. The genes are TRBV7-2 and TRBJ2-1, with TRBD1 matching over 12 bases. This CDR3 has 15 residues. CDR1 is SGHTA, CDR2 FQGNSA, per germline. The J segment lost 8 bases and the V segment lost 7 bases, leaving 9 bases of the junction unmatched.

This clonotype came up many times. This chain links TRBV7-6 with TRBJ1-1; D is undetermined. The germline V gene has CDR1 SGHVS and CDR2 FNYEAQ. The V gene lost 1 base and the J gene lost 0 bases, with 12 bases spanning the gap. The CDR3 has 16 amino acids. CDR3: CASSLDAGRMNTEAFF. The CDR3 nucleotides are TGTGCCAGCAGCTTAGATGCGGGCAGAATGAACACTGAAGCTTTCTTT.

This clonotype was recorded at least ten times. The V and J genes are TRBV5-1 and TRBJ2-1, with 7 bases that match TRBD2. Germline V CDR1 and CDR2: SGHRS, YFSETQ. The CDR3 has 14 residues. The J segment lost 6 bases and the V segment lost 8 bases, leaving 11 bases of the junction unmatched. In DNA, the CDR3 is TGCGCCAGTAAACCGGGGGGAGGGGCCAATGAGCAGTTCTTC. Translation: CASKPGGGANEQFF.

This chain connects TRBV6-5 to TRBJ2-3; 7 positions match TRBD2. After removal of 4 bases from V and 4 bases from J, the junction contained 11 bases not matched to a gene. The V gene's germline CDR1 is MNHEY and CDR2 SVGAGI. The CDR3 runs to 16 residues. This CDR3 is CASSSPRAGKPDTQYF. CDR3 bases: TGTGCCAGCAGTTCCCCTCGAGCGGGAAAGCCAGATACGCAGTATTTT.

This clonotype occurred many times. The chain carries TRBV9 and TRBJ1-2, with 8 nucleotides matching TRBD1. CDR1 is SGDLS, CDR2 YYNGEE, per germline. This CDR3 region has 15 residues. V was clipped by 4 bases and J by 3 bases; unmatched bases: 8. CDR3: CASSLTGGYDYGYTF. The CDR3 coding sequence is TGTGCCAGCAGCTTAACAGGGGGGTACGACTATGGCTACACCTTC.

There are many counts of this clonotype. This chain uses TRBV7-8 with TRBJ2-7; tentative D call: TRBD2 (5 bases). The CDR3 is 14 residues long. Germline CDR1 and CDR2: SGHVS and FQNEAQ. The V end was cut by 5 bases, the J end by 4 bases, with 15 bases between. The CDR3: CASSQRREGYEQYF. The CDR3 DNA reads as TGTGCCAGCAGCCAGAGACGGGAAGGATACGAGCAGTACTTC. Using reference TRBV7-8 and TRBJ2-7 for the parts outside the CDR3, the full variable domain is GAGVSQSPRYKVAKRGQDVALRCDPISGHVSLFWYQQALGQGPEFLTYFQNEAQLDKSGLPSDRFFAERPEGSVSTLKIQRTQQEDSAVYLCASSQRREGYEQYFGPGTRLTVT.

The chain recombines TRBV2 with TRBJ1-1; D remains unclear. V lost 8 bases and J 0 bases, leaving 10 bases between the germline ends. CDR3 length equals 13 residues. Per germline, CDR1 SNHLY and CDR2 FYNNEI. The DNA for the CDR3 is TGTGCCAGCCAGAGTGACATGAACACTGAAGCTTTCTTT. As protein: CASQSDMNTEAFF.

This clonotype was picked up many times. The rearrangement uses TRBV24-1 and TRBJ2-5; 7 nucleotides line up with TRBD1. This CDR3 has 15 residues. Trimming took 0 bases from V and 1 from J; bases not matched to a gene: 1. Germline assignment: CDR1 KGHDR and CDR2 SFDVKD. Here the CDR3 DNA reads TGTGCCACCAGTGATTTGAGGACAGGCCAAGAGACCCAGTACTTC. It yields the protein CATSDLRTGQETQYF.

This clonotype has only a few counts. The V and J genes are TRBV19 and TRBJ2-1; 7 bases align to TRBD2. The germline gives CDR1 LNHDA, CDR2 SQIVND (reference sequence). CDR3 length: 13 amino acids. J was trimmed by 9 bases and V by 5 bases; bases with no gene match: 7. CDR3 loop: CASSPWGGSEQFF. In nucleotides, the CDR3 is TGTGCCAGTAGTCCCTGGGGGGGGAGTGAGCAGTTCTTC.

A few counts support this clonotype. The chain has TRBV29-1 and TRBJ1-1; 7 bases are shared with TRBD1. The germline CDR1 and CDR2 sequences are SQVTM and ANQGSEA. J gave up 1 base and V 6 bases, and 5 bases lay outside the gene matches. The CDR3 contains 13 residues. Here the CDR3 DNA reads TGCAGCGTGATGACAGGGTGGAACACTGAAGCTTTCTTT. Protein sequence: CSVMTGWNTEAFF.

Here the CDR3 reads CASSSQGVSTDTQYF. Here the CDR3 DNA reads TGTGCCAGTAGTAGCCAGGGAGTGAGCACAGATACGCAGTATTTT. The V and J genes are TRBV19 and TRBJ2-3; D could derive from TRBD1 or TRBD2 (5 bases each). This CDR3 has 15 residues. The V gene's germline CDR1 is LNHDA and CDR2 SQIVND (reference sequence). V dropped 4 bases and J dropped 0 bases, with 11 bases sitting between them.

A few counts support this clonotype. The chain is built from TRBV4-1 and TRBJ1-5; D not certain. The CDR3 runs to 13 residues. V dropped 3 bases and J dropped 4 bases, with 7 bases sitting between them. Germline assignment: CDR1 MGHRA and CDR2 YSYEKL. CDR3 DNA: TGCGCCAGCAGCCACGGACGGAATCAGCCCCAGCATTTT. Translation gives CASSHGRNQPQHF.

About this clonotype itself: Without the conserved terminal phenylalanine or tryptophan, this CDR3 likely stems from a read error. The limits of the CDR3 on the DNA are not certain, so only TCRdb's listed CDR3 is given. The chain has TRBV7-9 and TRBJ2-1; the D call of TRBD2 is as the table states it, not checked on the DNA. Germline values: CDR1 SEHNR, CDR2 FQNEAQ (reference sequence). The CDR3 comprises 15 residues, both ends counted. This CDR3 is CASSFGEGLFNDQFS.

V gene TRBV20-1 combines with J gene TRBJ2-5, with D unresolved. V was shortened by 1 base and J by 0 bases, with 9 bases between the two germline ends. The length of the CDR3 is 14 residues. Germline V gives CDR1 DFQATT, CDR2 SNEGSKA (reference sequence). CDR3 DNA sequence: TGCAGTGCTAGAGGGTTCAAGAACCAAGAGACCCAGTACTTC. It encodes CSARGFKNQETQYF.

This clonotype was found many times. This chain connects TRBV5-1 to TRBJ2-5; D ambiguous. With 1 base removed from V and 5 bases from J, the gap between germline ends came to 15 bases. CDR3 length: 15 amino acids. The germline gives CDR1 SGHRS, CDR2 YFSETQ. CDR3 sequence reads: CASSLKGPGQETQYF. The CDR3 nucleotides read TGCGCCAGCAGCTTGAAGGGCCCGGGCCAGGAGACCCAGTACTTC. The full variable domain, in which reference TRBV5-1 and TRBJ2-5 provide the parts outside the CDR3, is KAGVTQTPRYLIKTRGQQVTLSCSPISGHRSVSWYQQTPGQGLQFLFEYFSETQRNKGNFPGRFSGRQFSNSRSEMNVSTLELGDSALYLCASSLKGPGQETQYFGPGTRLLVL.

The chain couples TRBV7-3 to TRBJ2-5; TRBD2 matches at 10 bases. After removal of 5 bases from V and 2 bases from J, the junction contained 20 bases not matched to a gene. The CDR3 loop spans 20 amino acids. Looked up from germline, CDR1 is SGHTA and CDR2 is FQGTGA. The CDR3 DNA sequence: TGTGCCAGCAGCCCCGGCGAGCCCTTCAGACTAGCGGGTGATCAAGAGACCCAGTACTTC. Translated, it gives CASSPGEPFRLAGDQETQYF.

Notes on this clonotype: A read error may account for a junction end that differs from germline. This chain connects TRBV2 to TRBJ2-1; D unclear. This CDR3 is 10 amino acids long. The germline CDR1 and CDR2 sequences are SNHLY and FYNNEI. CDR3 nucleotide sequence: TGTGCCAGCGGTGACTCCGAGCAGTTCTTC. Translating it yields CASGDSEQFF.

This clonotype was counted at least ten times. The chain recombines TRBV5-1 with TRBJ1-2; 11 bases align to TRBD1. The germline CDR1 and CDR2 sequences are SGHRS and YFSETQ. After removal of 5 bases from V and 5 bases from J, the junction contained 5 bases not matched to a gene. The CDR3 runs 14 residues. CDR3 in amino acids: CASSTGTGGYGYTF. The CDR3 DNA follows: TGCGCCAGCAGTACCGGGACAGGGGGTTATGGCTACACCTTC.

This clonotype was counted many times. The chain is built from TRBV20-1 and TRBJ2-3, with TRBD2 identical over 11 bases. This CDR3 is 13 amino acids long. Germline CDR1 reads DFQATT; CDR2 reads SNEGSKA (reference sequence). The ends lost 6 bases at V and 5 bases at J; junction bases unmatched: 4. The CDR3 loop reads CSARLAGIDTQYF. The CDR3 DNA reads TGCAGTGCACGACTAGCGGGAATAGATACGCAGTATTTT.

There are many counts of this clonotype. This chain connects TRBV5-1 to TRBJ2-7; D is unclear. Germline CDR1 is SGHRS and CDR2 is YFSETQ. The CDR3 totals 14 residues. V shed 0 bases and J shed 0 bases, with 7 bases lying between them. The CDR3 sequence is CASSLGDVSYEQYV. As DNA, the CDR3 is TGCGCCAGCAGCTTGGGTGATGTCTCCTACGAGCAGTACGTC.

This clonotype has a count of ten or more. V is TRBV29-1 and J is TRBJ2-1; TRBD2 is a possible D gene (7 bases). The V gene's germline CDR1 is SQVTM and CDR2 ANQGSEA. The CDR3 extends over 15 amino acids. V gave up 3 bases and J gave up 7 bases, with 19 bases separating them. Written as DNA, the CDR3 is TGCAGCGTTGACGGTCACGGGGGGCGGTTGAATGAGCAGTTCTTC. Residues: CSVDGHGGRLNEQFF.